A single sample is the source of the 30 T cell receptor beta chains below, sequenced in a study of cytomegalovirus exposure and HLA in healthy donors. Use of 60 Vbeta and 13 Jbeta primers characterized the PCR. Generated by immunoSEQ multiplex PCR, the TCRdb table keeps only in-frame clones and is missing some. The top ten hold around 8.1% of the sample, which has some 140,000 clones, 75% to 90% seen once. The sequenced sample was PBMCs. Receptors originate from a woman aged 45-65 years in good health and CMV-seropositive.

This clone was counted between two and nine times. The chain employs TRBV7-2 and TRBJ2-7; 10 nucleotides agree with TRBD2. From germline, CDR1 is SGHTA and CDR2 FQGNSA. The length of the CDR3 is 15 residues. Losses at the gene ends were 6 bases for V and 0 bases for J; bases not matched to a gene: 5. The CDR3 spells CASSRRTSGSYEQYF. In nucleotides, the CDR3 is TGTGCCAGCAGTCGTAGGACTAGCGGCTCCTACGAGCAGTACTTC.

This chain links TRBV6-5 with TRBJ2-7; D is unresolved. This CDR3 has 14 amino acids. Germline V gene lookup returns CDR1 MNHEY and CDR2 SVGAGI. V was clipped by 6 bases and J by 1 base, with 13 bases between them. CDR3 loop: CASRDSTESYEQYF. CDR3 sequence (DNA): TGTGCCAGCAGAGACTCCACTGAATCCTACGAGCAGTACTTC.

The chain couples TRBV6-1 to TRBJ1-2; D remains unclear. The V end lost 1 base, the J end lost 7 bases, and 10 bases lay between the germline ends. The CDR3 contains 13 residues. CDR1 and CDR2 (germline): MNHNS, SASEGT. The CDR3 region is CASSEVREGGYTF. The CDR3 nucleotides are TGTGCCAGCAGTGAAGTACGGGAGGGTGGCTACACCTTC.

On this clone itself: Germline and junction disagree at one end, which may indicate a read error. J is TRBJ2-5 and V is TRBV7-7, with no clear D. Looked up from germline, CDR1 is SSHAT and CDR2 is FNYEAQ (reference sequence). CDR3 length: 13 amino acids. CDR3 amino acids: CASSTKLRETQYF. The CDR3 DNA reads TGTGCTAGCAGCACCAAGCTACGAGAGACCCAGTACTTC.

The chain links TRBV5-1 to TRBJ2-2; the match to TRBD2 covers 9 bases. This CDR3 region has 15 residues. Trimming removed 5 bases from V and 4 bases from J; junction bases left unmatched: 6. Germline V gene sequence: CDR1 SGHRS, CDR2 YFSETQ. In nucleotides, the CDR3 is TGCGCCAGCAGTCCCGGGACTAGCTCCACCGGGGAGCTGTTTTTT. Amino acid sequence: CASSPGTSSTGELFF. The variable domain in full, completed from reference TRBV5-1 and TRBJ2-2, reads KAGVTQTPRYLIKTRGQQVTLSCSPISGHRSVSWYQQTPGQGLQFLFEYFSETQRNKGNFPGRFSGRQFSNSRSEMNVSTLELGDSALYLCASSPGTSSTGELFFGEGSRLTVL.

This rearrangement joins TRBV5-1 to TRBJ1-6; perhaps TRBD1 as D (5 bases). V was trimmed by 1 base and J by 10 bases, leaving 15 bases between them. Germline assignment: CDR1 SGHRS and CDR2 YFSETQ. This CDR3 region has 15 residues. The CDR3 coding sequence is TGCGCCAGCAGCTTGTTCTCGGACGGGGGGTCACCCCTCCACTTT. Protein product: CASSLFSDGGSPLHF.

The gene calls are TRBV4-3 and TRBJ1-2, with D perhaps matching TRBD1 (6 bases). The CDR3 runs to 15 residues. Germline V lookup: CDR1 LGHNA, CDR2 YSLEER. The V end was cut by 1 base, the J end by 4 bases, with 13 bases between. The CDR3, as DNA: TGCGCCAGCAGCCAAGTCGGGGGGCTCGCCTATGGCTACACCTTC. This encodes CASSQVGGLAYGYTF.

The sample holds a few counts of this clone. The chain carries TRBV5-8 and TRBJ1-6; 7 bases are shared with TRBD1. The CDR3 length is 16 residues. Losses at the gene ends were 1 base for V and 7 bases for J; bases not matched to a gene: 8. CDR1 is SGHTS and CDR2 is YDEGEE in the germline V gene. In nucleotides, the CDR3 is TGTGCCAGCAGCTTGCGTCAGACAGGGAGGAATTCACCCCTCCACTTT. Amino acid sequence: CASSLRQTGRNSPLHF.

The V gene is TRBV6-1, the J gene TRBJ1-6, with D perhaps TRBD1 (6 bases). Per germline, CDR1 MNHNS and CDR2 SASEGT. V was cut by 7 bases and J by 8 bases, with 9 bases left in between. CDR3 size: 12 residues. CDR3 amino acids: CASTNRDSPLHF. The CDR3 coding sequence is TGTGCCAGCACCAACAGGGATTCACCCCTCCACTTT.

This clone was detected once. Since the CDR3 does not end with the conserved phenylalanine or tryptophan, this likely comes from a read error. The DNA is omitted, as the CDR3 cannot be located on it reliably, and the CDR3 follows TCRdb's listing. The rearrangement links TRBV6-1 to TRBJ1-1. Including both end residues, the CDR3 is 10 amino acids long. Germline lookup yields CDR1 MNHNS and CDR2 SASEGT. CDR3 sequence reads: CASSEREREY.

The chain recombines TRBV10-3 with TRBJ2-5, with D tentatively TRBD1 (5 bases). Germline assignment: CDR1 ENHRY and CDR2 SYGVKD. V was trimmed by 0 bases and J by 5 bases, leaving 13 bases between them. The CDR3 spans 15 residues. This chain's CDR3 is CAISESRNRYETQYF. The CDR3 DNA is TGTGCCATCAGTGAGTCGAGGAACAGGTACGAGACCCAGTACTTC.

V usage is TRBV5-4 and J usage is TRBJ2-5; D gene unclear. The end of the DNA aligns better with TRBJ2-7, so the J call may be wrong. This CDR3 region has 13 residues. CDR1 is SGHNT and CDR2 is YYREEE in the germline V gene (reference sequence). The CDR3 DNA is TGTGCCAGCAGCTCAGACAAGGACTACGAGCAGTACTTC. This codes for CASSSDKDYEQYF.

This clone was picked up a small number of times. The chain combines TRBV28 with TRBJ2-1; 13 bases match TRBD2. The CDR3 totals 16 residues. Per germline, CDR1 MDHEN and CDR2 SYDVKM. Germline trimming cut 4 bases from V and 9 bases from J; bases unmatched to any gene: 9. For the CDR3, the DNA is TGTGCCAGCAGTTCCGGACTAGCGGGAGACCTAGGTGAGCAGTTCTTC. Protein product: CASSSGLAGDLGEQFF.

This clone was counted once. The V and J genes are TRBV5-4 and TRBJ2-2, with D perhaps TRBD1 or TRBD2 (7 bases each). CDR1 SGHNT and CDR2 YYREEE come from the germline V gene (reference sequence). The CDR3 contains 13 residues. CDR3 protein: CASGAGGTGELFF. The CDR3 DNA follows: TGTGCGAGCGGGGCAGGGGGAACCGGGGAGCTGTTTTTT.

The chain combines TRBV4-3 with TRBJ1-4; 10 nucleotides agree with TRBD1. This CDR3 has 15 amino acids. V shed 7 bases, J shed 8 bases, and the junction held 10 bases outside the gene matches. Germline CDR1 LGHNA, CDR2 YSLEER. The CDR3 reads CASTRRTGGGEKLFF. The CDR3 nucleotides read TGCGCCAGCACGCGCCGGACAGGGGGAGGAGAAAAACTGTTTTTT.

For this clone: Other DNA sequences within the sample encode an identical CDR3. CDR3 sequence reads: CAISESGRSLTDTQYF. The CDR3 DNA sequence: TGTGCCATCAGTGAGTCGGGGAGGTCTCTCACAGATACGCAGTATTTT. The rearrangement joins TRBV10-3 to TRBJ2-3; possibly TRBD2 for D (6 bases). The CDR3 has 16 amino acids. V was clipped by 0 bases and J by 2 bases, with 12 bases between them. Germline CDR1 ENHRY, CDR2 SYGVKD.

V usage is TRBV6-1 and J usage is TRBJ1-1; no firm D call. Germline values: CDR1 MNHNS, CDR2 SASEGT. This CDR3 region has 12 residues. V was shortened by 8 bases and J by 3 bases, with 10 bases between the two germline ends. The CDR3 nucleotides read TGTGCCAGCCGTCAGGTAGACACTGAAGCTTTCTTT. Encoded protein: CASRQVDTEAFF.

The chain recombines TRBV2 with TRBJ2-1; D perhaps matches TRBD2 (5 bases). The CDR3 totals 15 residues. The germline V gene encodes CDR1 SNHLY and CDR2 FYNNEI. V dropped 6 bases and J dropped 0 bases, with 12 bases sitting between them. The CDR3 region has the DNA TGTGCCAGCAGGGCGGGCGGGCTCTCCTACAATGAGCAGTTCTTC. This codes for CASRAGGLSYNEQFF. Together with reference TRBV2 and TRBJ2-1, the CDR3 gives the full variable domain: EPEVTQTPSHQVTQMGQEVILRCVPISNHLYFYWYRQILGQKVEFLVSFYNNEISEKSEIFDDQFSVERPDGSNFTLKIRSTKLEDSAMYFCASRAGGLSYNEQFFGPGTRLTVL.

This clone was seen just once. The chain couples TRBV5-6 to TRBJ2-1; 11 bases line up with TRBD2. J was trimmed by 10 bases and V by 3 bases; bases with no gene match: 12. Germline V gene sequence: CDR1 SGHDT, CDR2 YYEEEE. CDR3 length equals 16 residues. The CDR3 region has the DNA TGTGCCAGCAGCTATCGTCCCGGACTAGCGGGCAAGGAGCAGTTCTTC. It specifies CASSYRPGLAGKEQFF.

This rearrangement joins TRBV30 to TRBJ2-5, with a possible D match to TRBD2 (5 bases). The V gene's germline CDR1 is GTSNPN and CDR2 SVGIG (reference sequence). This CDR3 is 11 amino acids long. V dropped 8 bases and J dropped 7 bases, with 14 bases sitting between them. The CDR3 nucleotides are TGTGCCCGGGAAGACGGTAGGACCCAGTACTTC. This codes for CAREDGRTQYF.

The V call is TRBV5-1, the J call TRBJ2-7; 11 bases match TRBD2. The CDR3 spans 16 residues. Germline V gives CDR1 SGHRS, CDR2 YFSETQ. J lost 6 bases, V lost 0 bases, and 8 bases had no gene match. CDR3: CASSLVLAGVQSEQYF. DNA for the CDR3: TGCGCCAGCAGCTTGGTACTAGCGGGAGTTCAATCCGAGCAGTACTTC.

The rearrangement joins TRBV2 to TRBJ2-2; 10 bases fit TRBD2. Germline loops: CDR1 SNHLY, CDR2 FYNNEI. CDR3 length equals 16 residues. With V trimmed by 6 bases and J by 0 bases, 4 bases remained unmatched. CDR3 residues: CASRKAGGANTGELFF. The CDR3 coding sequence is TGTGCCAGCAGGAAAGCGGGGGGGGCGAACACCGGGGAGCTGTTTTTT.

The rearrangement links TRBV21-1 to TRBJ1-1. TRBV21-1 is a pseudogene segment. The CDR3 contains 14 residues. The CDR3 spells CASSKSVGPRGAFF. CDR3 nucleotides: TGTGCCAGCAGCAAATCAGTCGGACCCCGGGGAGCTTTCTTT.

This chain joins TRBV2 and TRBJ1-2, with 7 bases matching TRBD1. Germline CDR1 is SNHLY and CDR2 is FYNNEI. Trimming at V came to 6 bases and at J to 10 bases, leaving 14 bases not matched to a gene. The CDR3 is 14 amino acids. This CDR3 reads CASRDIGGGQAYTF. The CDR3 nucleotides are TGTGCCAGCAGGGACATAGGGGGCGGCCAAGCCTACACCTTC.

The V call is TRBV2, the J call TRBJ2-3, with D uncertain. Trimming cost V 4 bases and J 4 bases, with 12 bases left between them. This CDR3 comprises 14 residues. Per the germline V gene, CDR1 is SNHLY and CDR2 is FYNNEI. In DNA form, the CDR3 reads TGTGCCAGCAGTGGAGCCAGCAGCGCAGATACGCAGTATTTT. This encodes CASSGASSADTQYF.

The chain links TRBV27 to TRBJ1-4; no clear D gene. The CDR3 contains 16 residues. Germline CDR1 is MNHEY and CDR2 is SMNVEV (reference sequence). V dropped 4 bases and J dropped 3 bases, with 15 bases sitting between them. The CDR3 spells CASSSRAGISNEKLFF. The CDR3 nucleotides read TGTGCCAGCAGTTCTCGGGCGGGGATTTCTAATGAAAAACTGTTTTTT.

CDR3 region: CASSFGGLALGETQYF. In DNA, the CDR3 is TGTGCCAGCAGCTTCGGGGGACTAGCGCTAGGGGAGACCCAGTACTTC. This chain links TRBV11-2 with TRBJ2-5, with 10 bases aligning to TRBD2. V shed 3 bases, J shed 5 bases, and the junction held 9 bases outside the gene matches. Germline CDR1 reads SGHAT; CDR2 reads FQNNGV. This CDR3 is built from 16 residues.

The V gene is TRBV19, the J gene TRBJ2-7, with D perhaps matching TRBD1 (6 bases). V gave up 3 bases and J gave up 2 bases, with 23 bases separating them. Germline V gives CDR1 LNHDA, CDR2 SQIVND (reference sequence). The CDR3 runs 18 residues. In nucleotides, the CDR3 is TGTGCCAGTAGTATGGACCTTGATACAGGGCCCACTACCTACGAGCAGTACTTC. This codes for CASSMDLDTGPTTYEQYF. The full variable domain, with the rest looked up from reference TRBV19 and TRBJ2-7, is DGGITQSPKYLFRKEGQNVTLSCEQNLNHDAMYWYRQDPGQGLRLIYYSQIVNDFQKGDIAEGYSVSREKKESFPLTVTSAQKNPTAFYLCASSMDLDTGPTTYEQYFGPGTRLTVT.

The CDR3 protein is CASSLRLASYEQYF. The CDR3 DNA reads as TGCGCCAGCAGCCTAAGACTAGCGTCCTACGAGCAGTACTTC. The rearrangement uses TRBV5-1 and TRBJ2-7; the match to TRBD2 covers 8 bases. The V gene end was trimmed by 4 bases and the J gene end by 1 base; junction bases not matched to a gene: 4. The CDR3 sequence is 14 residues long. The germline CDR1 and CDR2 sequences are SGHRS and YFSETQ.

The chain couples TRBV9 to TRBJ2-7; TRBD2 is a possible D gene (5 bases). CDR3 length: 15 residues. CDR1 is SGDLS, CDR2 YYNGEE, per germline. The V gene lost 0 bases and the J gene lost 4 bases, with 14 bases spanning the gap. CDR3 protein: CASSVDPTRTYEQYF. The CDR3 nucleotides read TGTGCCAGCAGCGTAGATCCGACCCGGACTTACGAGCAGTACTTC.